The clone carrying this T cell receptor (beta chain) has only a few counts. Its antigen is still unknown. This entry belongs to a study of OX40 agonist ivuxolimab in advanced cancers. In the study overall: Intravenous ivuxolimab was administered to patients every 2 weeks at 0.01 to 10 mg/kg. Study-wide points: Relative to CD4+ cells, CD8+ T cells on average had more expanded clones. At 0.1 to 3.0 mg/kg, CD4+ and CD8+ blood T cells expanded clonally by week 6.

TCRdb's copy holds only in-frame clones and misses some; the assay was immunoSEQ multiplex PCR. The sample consists of around 19,000 clones, around 79% of them appearing once. V lost 5 bases, J lost 5 bases, and 7 bases stayed unmatched. The length of the CDR3 is 14 residues. Germline loops: CDR1 MNHEY, CDR2 SVGAGI. This clonotype was sampled from an adult with an advanced solid tumor such as melanoma, head and neck, liver or kidney cancer. The starting material was CD4+ or CD8+ T cells sorted from blood, obtained in a trial of the OX40 agonist ivuxolimab. V and J are TRBV6-5 and TRBJ2-7; TRBD1 matches 9 bases. The CDR3 region is CASSEGQGSNEQYF. For the CDR3, the DNA is TGTGCCAGCAGTGAAGGACAGGGGTCCAACGAGCAGTACTTC.